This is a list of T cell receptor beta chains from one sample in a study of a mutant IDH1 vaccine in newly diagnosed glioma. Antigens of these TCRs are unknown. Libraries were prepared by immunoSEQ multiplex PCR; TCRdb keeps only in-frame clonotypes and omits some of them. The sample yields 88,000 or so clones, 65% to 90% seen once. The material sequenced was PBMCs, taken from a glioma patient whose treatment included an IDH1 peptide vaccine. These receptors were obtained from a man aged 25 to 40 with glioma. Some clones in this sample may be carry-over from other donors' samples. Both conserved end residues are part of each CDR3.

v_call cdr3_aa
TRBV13 CASSLWGGTSGSYEQYF
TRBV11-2 CASSDGWGPGEQYF
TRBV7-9 CASSSLAGEPNEQFF
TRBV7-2 CASSFEYRVLGGYTF
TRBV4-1 CASSHPTTGAMNTGELFF
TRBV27 CASSPGLHYNEQFF
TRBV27 CASSSGLVGDLLYNEQFF
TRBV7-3 CASSLSPGYTEAFF
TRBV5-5 CASSLLAGEYEQYF
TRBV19 CASSWTSGRAAQYF
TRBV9 CASSPPGGRNTGELFF
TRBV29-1 CSVERGNEQFF
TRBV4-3 CASSQETENSYEQYF
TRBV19 CASSALRQETQYF
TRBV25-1 CASSSGTGGEQPQHF
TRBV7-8 CASSSRTGNTIYF
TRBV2 CASSPVEQYF
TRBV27 CASSLRTGIMSTDTQYF
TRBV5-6 CASSLVWNTEAFF
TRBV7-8 CASSLTTGTYTEAFF
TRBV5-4 CASSLGVGNGELFF
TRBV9 CASSAQPASGNTIYF
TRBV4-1 CASSQDHGGYNEQFF
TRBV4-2 CASSQAGLGDRGGDEQFF
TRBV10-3 CAISGGQRDGYTF
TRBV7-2 CASSLGSTGLETQYF
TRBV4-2 CASSQDRGANEKLFF
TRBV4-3 CASSQDWGTEAFF
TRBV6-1 CASSDRRAGRDNEQFF
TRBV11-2 CASSRDRAASEQYF
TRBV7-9 CASSLDGTGVSPLHF
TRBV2 CASSETGAYNSPLHF
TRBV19 CASSPQTGDYGYTF
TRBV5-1 CASTISGTGLQETQYF
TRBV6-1 CASSGTPGEAQYF
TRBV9 CASSVARESNYGYTF
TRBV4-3 CASSQDPGSDYGYTF
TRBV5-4 CASSLPREGTGELFF
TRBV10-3 CAISEPVGTDSSYEQYF
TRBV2 CASSLRGRDTEAFF
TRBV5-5 CASSLYGGNTEAFF